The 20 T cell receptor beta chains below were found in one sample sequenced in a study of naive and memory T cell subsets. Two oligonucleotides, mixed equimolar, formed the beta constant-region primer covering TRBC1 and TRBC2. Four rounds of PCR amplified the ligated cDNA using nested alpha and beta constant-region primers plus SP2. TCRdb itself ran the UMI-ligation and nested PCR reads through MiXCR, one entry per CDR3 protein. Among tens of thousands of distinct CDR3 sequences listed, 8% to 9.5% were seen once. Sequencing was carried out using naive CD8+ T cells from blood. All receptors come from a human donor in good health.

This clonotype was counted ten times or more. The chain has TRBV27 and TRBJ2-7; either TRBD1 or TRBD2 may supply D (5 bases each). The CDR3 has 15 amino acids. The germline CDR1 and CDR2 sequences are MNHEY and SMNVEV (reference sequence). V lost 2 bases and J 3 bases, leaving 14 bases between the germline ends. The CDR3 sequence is CASSLRGTAFYEQYF. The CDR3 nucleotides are TGTGCCAGCAGTTTACGGGGCACCGCATTCTACGAGCAGTACTTC.

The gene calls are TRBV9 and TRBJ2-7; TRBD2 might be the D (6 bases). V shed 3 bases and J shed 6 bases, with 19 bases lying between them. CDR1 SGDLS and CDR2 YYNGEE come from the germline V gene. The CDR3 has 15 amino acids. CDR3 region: CASSAEGGTSGEQYF. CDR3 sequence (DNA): TGTGCCAGCAGCGCGGAGGGCGGGACGTCTGGCGAGCAGTACTTC.

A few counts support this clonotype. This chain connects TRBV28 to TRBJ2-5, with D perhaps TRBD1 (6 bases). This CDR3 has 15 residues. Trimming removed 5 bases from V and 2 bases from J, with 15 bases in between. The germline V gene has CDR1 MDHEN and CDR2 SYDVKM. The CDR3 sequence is CASSQGQLKQETQYF. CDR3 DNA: TGTGCCAGCAGTCAAGGACAGCTAAAACAAGAGACCCAGTACTTC.

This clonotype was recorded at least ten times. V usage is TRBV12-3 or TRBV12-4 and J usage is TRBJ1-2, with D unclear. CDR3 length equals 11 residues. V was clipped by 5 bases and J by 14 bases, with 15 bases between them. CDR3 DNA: TGTGCCAGCAGTCCCTCGGGAAGGGTTACCTTC. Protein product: CASSPSGRVTF.

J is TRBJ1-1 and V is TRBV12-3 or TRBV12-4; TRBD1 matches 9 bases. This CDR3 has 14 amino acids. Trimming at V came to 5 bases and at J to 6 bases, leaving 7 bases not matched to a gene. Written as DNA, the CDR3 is TGTGCCAGCAGTCCGGGACAGGGCTCGGCTGAAGCTTTCTTT. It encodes CASSPGQGSAEAFF.

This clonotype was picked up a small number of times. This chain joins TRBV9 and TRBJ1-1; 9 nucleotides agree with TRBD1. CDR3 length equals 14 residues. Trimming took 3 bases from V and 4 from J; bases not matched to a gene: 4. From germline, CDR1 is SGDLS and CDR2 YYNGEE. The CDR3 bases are TGTGCCAGCAGCGAGGCGACAGGGGGCACTGAAGCTTTCTTT. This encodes CASSEATGGTEAFF.

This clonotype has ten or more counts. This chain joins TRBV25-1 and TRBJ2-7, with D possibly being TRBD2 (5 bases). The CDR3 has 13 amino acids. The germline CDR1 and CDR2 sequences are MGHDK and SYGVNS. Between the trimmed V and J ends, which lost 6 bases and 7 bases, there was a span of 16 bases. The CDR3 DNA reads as TGTGCCAGCAGCGGTCGGGGTTCGGCTGAGCAGTACTTC. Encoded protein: CASSGRGSAEQYF.

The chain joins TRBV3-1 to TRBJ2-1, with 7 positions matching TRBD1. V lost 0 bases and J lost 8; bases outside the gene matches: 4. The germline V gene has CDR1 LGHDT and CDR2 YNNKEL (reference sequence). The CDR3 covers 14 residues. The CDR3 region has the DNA TGTGCCAGCAGCCAAGATTTGAGGGGGCATGAGCAGTTCTTC. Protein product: CASSQDLRGHEQFF.

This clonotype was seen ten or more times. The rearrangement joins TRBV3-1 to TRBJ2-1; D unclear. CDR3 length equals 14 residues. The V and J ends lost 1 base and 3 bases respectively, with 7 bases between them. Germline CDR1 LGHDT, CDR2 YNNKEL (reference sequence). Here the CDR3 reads CASSQASSYNEQFF. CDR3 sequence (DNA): TGTGCCAGCAGCCAAGCTTCCAGCTACAATGAGCAGTTCTTC.

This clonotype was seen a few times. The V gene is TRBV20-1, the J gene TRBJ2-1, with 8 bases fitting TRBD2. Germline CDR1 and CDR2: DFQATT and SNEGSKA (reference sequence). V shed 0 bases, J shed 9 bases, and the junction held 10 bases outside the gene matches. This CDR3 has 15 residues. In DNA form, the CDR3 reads TGCAGTGCTAGAGAGTCTTGGAGAGCGGGAGCTGAGCAGTTCTTC. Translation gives CSARESWRAGAEQFF.

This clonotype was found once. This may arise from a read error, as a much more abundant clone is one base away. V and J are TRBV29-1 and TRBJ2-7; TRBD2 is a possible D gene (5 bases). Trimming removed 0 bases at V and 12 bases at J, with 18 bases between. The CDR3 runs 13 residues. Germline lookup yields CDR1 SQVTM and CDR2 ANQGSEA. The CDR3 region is CSVEETDSMNPYF. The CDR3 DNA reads TGCAGCGTTGAAGAGACGGACTCGATGAACCCGTACTTC.

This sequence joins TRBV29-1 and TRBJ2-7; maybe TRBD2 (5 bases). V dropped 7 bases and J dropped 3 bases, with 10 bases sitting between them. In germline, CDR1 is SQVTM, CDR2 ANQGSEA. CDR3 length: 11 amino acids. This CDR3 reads CSGLTNYEQYF. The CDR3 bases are TGCAGCGGACTGACTAACTACGAGCAGTACTTC.

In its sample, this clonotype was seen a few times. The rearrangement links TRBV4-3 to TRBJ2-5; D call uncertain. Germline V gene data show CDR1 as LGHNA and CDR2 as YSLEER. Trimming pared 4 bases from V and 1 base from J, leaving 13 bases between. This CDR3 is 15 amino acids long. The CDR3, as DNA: TGCGCCAGCAGCCCTACTCGCGGTATCCAAGAGACCCAGTACTTC. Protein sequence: CASSPTRGIQETQYF.

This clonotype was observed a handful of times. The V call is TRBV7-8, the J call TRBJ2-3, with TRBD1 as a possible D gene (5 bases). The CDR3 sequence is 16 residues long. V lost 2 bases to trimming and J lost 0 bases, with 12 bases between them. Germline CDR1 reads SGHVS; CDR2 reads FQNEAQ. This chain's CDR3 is CASSLSPDTSTDTQYF. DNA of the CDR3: TGTGCCAGCAGCTTATCGCCGGACACTAGCACAGATACGCAGTATTTT.

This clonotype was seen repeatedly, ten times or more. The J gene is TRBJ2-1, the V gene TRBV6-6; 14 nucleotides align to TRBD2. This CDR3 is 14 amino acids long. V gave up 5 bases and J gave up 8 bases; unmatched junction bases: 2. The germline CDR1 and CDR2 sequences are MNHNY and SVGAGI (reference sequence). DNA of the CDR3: TGTGCCAGCAGTCAGGGACTAGCGGGAGATGAGCAGTTCTTC. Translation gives CASSQGLAGDEQFF.

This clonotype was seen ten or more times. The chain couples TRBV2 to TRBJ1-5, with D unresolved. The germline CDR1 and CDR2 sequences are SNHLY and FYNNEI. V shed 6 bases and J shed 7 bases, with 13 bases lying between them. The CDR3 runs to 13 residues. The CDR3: CASRRVPGQPQHF. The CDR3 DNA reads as TGTGCCAGCAGAAGGGTCCCGGGGCAGCCCCAGCATTTT.

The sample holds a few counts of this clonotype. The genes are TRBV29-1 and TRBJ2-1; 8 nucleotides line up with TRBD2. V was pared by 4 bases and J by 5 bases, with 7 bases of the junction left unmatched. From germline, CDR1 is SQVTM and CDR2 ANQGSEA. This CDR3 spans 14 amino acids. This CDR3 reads CSVAGREDDNEQFF. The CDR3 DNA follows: TGCAGCGTTGCAGGGCGGGAGGACGACAATGAGCAGTTCTTC.

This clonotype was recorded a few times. CDR3 sequence (DNA): TGTGCCAGCAGTTACGGCAGTGAGCAGTTCTTC. Translating it yields CASSYGSEQFF. The rearrangement uses TRBV6-5 and TRBJ2-1; the D is unclear. Germline loops: CDR1 MNHEY, CDR2 SVGAGI. The CDR3 runs 11 residues. V was clipped by 2 bases and J by 9 bases, with 5 bases between them.

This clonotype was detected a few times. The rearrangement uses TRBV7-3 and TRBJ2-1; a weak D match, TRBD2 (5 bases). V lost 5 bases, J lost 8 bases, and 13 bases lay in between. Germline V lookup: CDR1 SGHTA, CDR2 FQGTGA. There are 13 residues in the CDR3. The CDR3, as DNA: TGTGCCAGCAGCCAAGGACTTTGCGATGAGCAGTTCTTC. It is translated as CASSQGLCDEQFF. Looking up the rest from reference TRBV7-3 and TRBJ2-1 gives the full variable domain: GAGVSQTPSNKVTEKGKYVELRCDPISGHTALYWYRQSLGQGPEFLIYFQGTGAADDSGLPNDRFFAVRPEGSVSTLKIQRTERGDSAVYLCASSQGLCDEQFFGPGTRLTVL.

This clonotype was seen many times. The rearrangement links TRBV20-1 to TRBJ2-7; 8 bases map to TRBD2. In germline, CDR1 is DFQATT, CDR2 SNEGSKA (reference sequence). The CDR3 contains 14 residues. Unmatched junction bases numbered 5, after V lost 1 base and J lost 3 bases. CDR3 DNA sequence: TGCAGTGCTAGAGGAGAACTAGCGGACTACGAGCAGTACTTC. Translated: CSARGELADYEQYF.